This T cell receptor (beta chain) was obtained from a study of molecular identifiers for immune sequencing clone quantification (dated by TCRdb to between 2018 and 2020). Context from the whole study: For a replicate experiment, the RNA from either approximately 20,000 or 100,000 naive CD8 T cells was divided into five aliquots, and four of those aliquots went on to sequencing. This methods study used CD8 T cells to benchmark TCR RNA copy counting and molecular-identifier clustering-based TCR repertoire sequencing (MIDCIRS).

V and J lose 8 bases and 2 bases, and a span of 18 bases separates them. The CDR3 measures 15 amino acids from cysteine to phenylalanine. Here the CDR3 DNA is all that survives: 45 bases in frame from base 1. CDR1 MNHEY and CDR2 SVGEGT are derived from the germline V gene. The library was made by PCR. TCRdb lists the instrument as Illumina HiSeq 4000. Bulk TCR libraries were made following a previously described method, with the TCR primers given in Table S5. Total RNA was purified with the Qiagen AllPrep DNA/RNA kit. Before any analysis, reads coming from multiple sequencing runs of the same library were combined into one pool. Concerning the study's data processing: Reads were retained only if their TCR constant sequence matched exactly, and those retained reads were trimmed to 150 nt and grouped according to their 12-nt molecular barcodes. Reads inside each barcode group were sub-clustered using a 15% Levenshtein threshold, and a quality-weighted consensus sequence was constructed for each RNA molecule. Non-functional sequences were discarded, and so were lower-count sequences lying one edit away from another sequence. Based on a fit of two negative binomial distributions, barcode sub-clusters having less than 20% of the maximum read count were discarded. TCRdb cleaned the public reads at Q25 with fastp, built clones with MiXCR and kept in-frame beta chains. Records with the same CDR3 protein are collapsed into one entry carrying the most frequent genes and DNA. The V and J calls come from TCRdb's annotation, not from the publication. Within this sample are approximately 41,000 distinct CDR3 sequences, with over 15% of them counted one time only. The ten largest clones add up to about 1.2% of the sample.

This clonotype was detected many times. The target of this receptor is not known. The record has no base qualities; no much larger clone is one base away. Libraries of naive CD8 T cells were built from around 18,000 to 910,000 sorted cells, with 10%, 30% or 50% of the purified RNA used. Naive CD8 T cells were FACS-sorted as CD8+CD4-CCR7+CD45RA+ on a BD FACSAria II into RLT Plus buffer. To test detection sensitivity, Jurkat RNA equivalent to over 8 TCR copies was spiked into samples of about 19,000-1,000,000 naive CD8 T cells. CD8 T cells were enriched using RosetteSep CD8+ T Cell Enrichment Cocktail and Ficoll-Paque, and the enriched cells then underwent ACK red cell lysis. Overall study outcomes, separate from this receptor: Highly expanded clone sizes could be underestimated if identical TCR molecules share a barcode. The naive libraries included spiked-in Jurkat TCR RNA (10 copies' worth), and this RNA is not part of the donor repertoire. Without barcode sub-clustering, chimeric consensus sequences inflated TCR diversity; chimeras reached as high as 47%. In CMV-specific effector cells, over 98% of molecules were held by clones above 20 RNA copies, whereas under 1% of molecules were held by such clones in naive cells. Modeling estimated 3 to 3.5 recovered TCR RNA copies per cell, compared with roughly 10 by digital PCR, which implies 30% to 35% capture efficiency. Spiked-in Jurkat TCR RNA equal to a single cell's worth was reported to be detectable even within one million naive CD8 T cells.

The sequence joins TRBV6-2 or TRBV6-3 to TRBJ1-2, and perhaps TRBD1 as D gene, on 5 matching bases. The specimen sequenced was naive CD8+ T cells from blood, with Jurkat cell RNA spiked in. This sample's cell subset or site label indicates: FACS-sorted CD8+CD4-CCR7+CD45RA+ naive T cells. The TCR comes from a human donor in good health. Some libraries in this study had Jurkat cell RNA spiked in. This receptor carries the CDR3 CASLKGTQGNYGYTF. The base sequence is TGTGCCAGCTTGAAGGGGACTCAGGGAAACTATGGCTACACCTTC.